The 21 T cell receptor beta chains in this list originate from one sample, sequenced in a study of persistence of HIV-infected CD4 T cells. This was the immunoSEQ version 4 assay in survey mode. Produced via immunoSEQ multiplex PCR; TCRdb's table is partial and in-frame only. The sample lists roughly 30,000 clones, around 82% occurring once. Cells were stimulated with CMV-infected fibroblast lysates at about 9.4 ug/mL. CD40L/CD69 double-negative CD45RO-high memory CD4+ T cells were collected. Antigens of these TCRs are unknown. The specimen was CD4+ T cells sorted from PBMCs after approximately 18-hour stimulation, collected from a patient who received antiretroviral therapy. These receptors all stem from an adult woman with HIV who was CMV-seropositive.

The CDR3 DNA reads TGTGCCAGCAGCTTGGGAGGGACGGGTGGCTACACCTTC. Amino acid sequence: CASSLGGTGGYTF. V usage is TRBV7-8 and J usage is TRBJ1-2; possible D gene TRBD1, 5 bases. The CDR3 covers 13 residues. Germline CDR1 is SGHVS and CDR2 is FQNEAQ. The ends were cut back, 3 bases at V and 7 bases at J, with 12 bases in the middle.

This sequence joins TRBV7-9 and TRBJ1-3; D ambiguous. CDR1 and CDR2 from the germline V gene are SEHNR and FQNEAQ (reference sequence). The CDR3 contains 17 residues. V shed 1 base and J shed 4 bases, with 17 bases lying between them. The CDR3 region has the DNA TGTGCCAGCAGCTTAGTTTTGAGCACCAAGAGAGGAAACACCATATATTTT. As protein: CASSLVLSTKRGNTIYF.

The V call is TRBV20-1, the J call TRBJ1-1, with TRBD1 as a possible D gene (5 bases). There are 11 residues in the CDR3. Germline loops: CDR1 DFQATT, CDR2 SNEGSKA (reference sequence). V dropped 5 bases and J dropped 6 bases, with 10 bases sitting between them. The CDR3 DNA reads as TGCAGTGCTTCAGGGTACCCTGAAGCTTTCTTT. As protein: CSASGYPEAFF.

The chain employs TRBV5-1 and TRBJ1-1; D perhaps matches TRBD1 (5 bases). This CDR3 has 13 residues. Trimming took 4 bases from V and 2 from J, leaving 9 bases between them. From germline, CDR1 is SGHRS and CDR2 YFSETQ. CDR3 sequence (DNA): TGCGCCAGCAGCGAGGGACTTAACACTGAAGCTTTCTTT. Translation: CASSEGLNTEAFF.

This rearrangement joins TRBV2 to TRBJ1-3; tentatively, D is TRBD1 (6 bases). Between the trimmed V and J ends, which lost 7 bases and 2 bases, there was a span of 9 bases. This CDR3 comprises 13 residues. The V gene's germline CDR1 is SNHLY and CDR2 FYNNEI. The CDR3 is CASMRGAGNTIYF. DNA of the CDR3: TGTGCCAGCATGAGGGGGGCTGGAAACACCATATATTTT. Combining the CDR3 with reference TRBV2 and TRBJ1-3 gives the whole variable domain EPEVTQTPSHQVTQMGQEVILRCVPISNHLYFYWYRQILGQKVEFLVSFYNNEISEKSEIFDDQFSVERPDGSNFTLKIRSTKLEDSAMYFCASMRGAGNTIYFGEGSWLTVV.

The rearrangement joins TRBV10-1 to TRBJ2-3, with 10 bases aligning to TRBD2. Per germline, CDR1 WNHNN and CDR2 SYGVQD (reference sequence). V shed 2 bases, J shed 3 bases, and the junction held 2 bases outside the gene matches. The CDR3 has 15 residues. CDR3 sequence: CASSEIAGGTDTQYF. Here the CDR3 DNA reads TGCGCCAGCAGTGAGATAGCGGGGGGAACAGATACGCAGTATTTT.

This chain joins TRBV18 and TRBJ1-6; 10 nucleotides match TRBD1. The CDR3 contains 16 residues. Trimming cost V 5 bases and J 7 bases; bases outside gene matches: 8. CDR1 is KGHSH, CDR2 LQKENI, per germline. CDR3 loop: CASSVNTGQGNSPLHF. The CDR3 DNA reads as TGTGCCAGCTCAGTTAATACGGGACAGGGGAATTCACCCCTCCACTTT.

This chain links TRBV6-5 with TRBJ1-4; 9 bases fit TRBD1. The germline gives CDR1 MNHEY, CDR2 SVGAGI. Unmatched junction bases numbered 1, after V lost 4 bases and J lost 4 bases. This CDR3 comprises 14 residues. The CDR3 reads CASSSGQGNEKLFF. The CDR3, as DNA: TGTGCCAGCAGTTCGGGACAGGGTAATGAAAAACTGTTTTTT.

The table lists this clone with a few counts. V and J are TRBV5-6 and TRBJ1-4, with D possibly matching TRBD1 (6 bases). Germline V gives CDR1 SGHDT, CDR2 YYEEEE. The CDR3 consists of 15 residues. With 5 bases removed from V and 0 bases from J, the gap between germline ends came to 11 bases. CDR3 nucleotides: TGTGCCAGCAGTCGACAGGCTGCAACTAATGAAAAACTGTTTTTT. It codes for CASSRQAATNEKLFF. The full variable domain, its missing parts supplied by reference TRBV5-6 and TRBJ1-4, is DAGVTQSPTHLIKTRGQQVTLRCSPKSGHDTVSWYQQALGQGPQFIFQYYEEEERQRGNFPDRFSGHQFPNYSSELNVNALLLGDSALYLCASSRQAATNEKLFFGSGTQLSVL.

As concerns this clone: The identical CDR3 is also encoded by other nucleotide sequences in the sample. V and J are TRBV19 and TRBJ1-2, with unresolved D. This CDR3 is built from 14 residues. With 3 bases removed from V and 1 base from J, the gap between germline ends came to 9 bases. Germline lookup yields CDR1 LNHDA and CDR2 SQIVND (reference sequence). The CDR3 DNA follows: TGTGCCAGTAGTATCGGGCGAAATAACTATGGCTACACCTTC. Encoded protein: CASSIGRNNYGYTF.

The V and J genes are TRBV12-3 or TRBV12-4 and TRBJ1-2; D may be TRBD1 (5 bases). V lost 2 bases, J lost 7 bases, and 11 bases lay in between. This CDR3 has 13 amino acids. CDR3: CASSLPPGLGYTF. CDR3 in DNA: TGTGCCAGCAGTTTACCCCCAGGGCTTGGCTACACCTTC.

V usage is TRBV4-1 and J usage is TRBJ1-2; TRBD1 matches 7 bases. Per germline, CDR1 MGHRA and CDR2 YSYEKL. V trimming: 1 base; J trimming: 7 bases; junction bases outside the gene matches: 6. The CDR3 has 14 amino acids. The CDR3 DNA follows: TGCGCCAGCAGCCAAGCGACAGGGATAAGTGGCTACACCTTC. It yields the protein CASSQATGISGYTF.

The rearrangement joins TRBV5-1 to TRBJ1-6, with D unresolved. V lost 0 bases, J lost 4 bases, and 11 bases lay in between. The CDR3 has 16 amino acids. Germline CDR1 is SGHRS and CDR2 is YFSETQ. CDR3 sequence: CASSLGFQAYNSPLHF. CDR3 in DNA: TGCGCCAGCAGCTTGGGTTTCCAGGCGTATAATTCACCCCTCCACTTT.

V is TRBV14 and J is TRBJ2-5; possible D gene TRBD2, 5 bases. CDR3 length: 14 residues. V lost 3 bases to trimming and J lost 8 bases, with 16 bases between them. The germline V gene has CDR1 SGHDN and CDR2 FVKESK. The CDR3 loop reads CASSHAGGYGTQYF. Written as DNA, the CDR3 is TGTGCCAGCAGCCACGCGGGCGGTTATGGTACCCAGTACTTC.

The chain couples TRBV5-1 to TRBJ2-3; 11 bases are a match to TRBD1. V trimming: 4 bases; J trimming: 4 bases; junction bases outside the gene matches: 11. This CDR3 comprises 17 residues. Germline CDR1 SGHRS, CDR2 YFSETQ. CDR3 residues: CASSTLGQGVKSDTQYF. In DNA, the CDR3 is TGCGCCAGCAGCACCCTGGGACAGGGGGTGAAATCAGATACGCAGTATTTT. The full variable domain, its missing parts supplied by reference TRBV5-1 and TRBJ2-3, is KAGVTQTPRYLIKTRGQQVTLSCSPISGHRSVSWYQQTPGQGLQFLFEYFSETQRNKGNFPGRFSGRQFSNSRSEMNVSTLELGDSALYLCASSTLGQGVKSDTQYFGPGTRLTVL.

This clone was counted once. The chain uses TRBV2 and TRBJ1-2, with D unresolved. CDR3 length: 17 amino acids. The germline V gene has CDR1 SNHLY and CDR2 FYNNEI. The V gene lost 4 bases and the J gene lost 0 bases, with 18 bases spanning the gap. The CDR3 here is CASSVTFQPDSNYGYTF. CDR3 coding DNA: TGTGCCAGCAGTGTTACATTTCAACCGGATTCTAACTATGGCTACACCTTC.

This clone showed up just once. This rearrangement joins TRBV18 to TRBJ2-7; 8 bases are shared with TRBD1. Germline trimming cut 6 bases from V and 4 bases from J; bases unmatched to any gene: 8. The CDR3 runs 14 residues. Germline CDR1 and CDR2: KGHSH and LQKENI. The CDR3 is CASSPIRGPYEQYV. The CDR3, as DNA: TGTGCCAGCTCCCCTATCAGGGGGCCGTACGAGCAGTACGTC.

This clone was counted a few times. V gene TRBV6-1 combines with J gene TRBJ1-1, with D perhaps matching TRBD1 (5 bases). Germline V gene data show CDR1 as MNHNS and CDR2 as SASEGT. Trimming left V 10 bases short and J 4 bases short, with 10 bases between. The CDR3 sequence is 11 residues long. The CDR3, as DNA: TGTGCCACCGCGGGGGGCACTGAAGCTTTCTTT. Translating it yields CATAGGTEAFF.

The genes are TRBV6-5 and TRBJ2-2, with 7 nucleotides matching TRBD1. The CDR3 is made up of 14 amino acids. Germline V gives CDR1 MNHEY, CDR2 SVGAGI. The junction had 7 bases not matched to a gene; V was cut back by 6 bases and J by 6 bases. Written as DNA, the CDR3 is TGTGCCAGCAGCCCCTTAGGGGGCGCCGGGGAGCTGTTTTTT. Translating gives CASSPLGGAGELFF.

The V gene is TRBV5-5, the J gene TRBJ1-4, with unresolved D. The CDR3 totals 14 residues. The germline V gene encodes CDR1 SGHKS and CDR2 YYEKEE (reference sequence). V was trimmed by 4 bases and J by 14 bases, leaving 21 bases between them. The CDR3 DNA follows: TGTGCCAGCAGCCCAGCGACGGAGGGATTTGGCCTGTTTTTT. As protein: CASSPATEGFGLFF.

This chain links TRBV9 with TRBJ1-6, with D hard to call. Germline CDR1 SGDLS, CDR2 YYNGEE. There are 13 residues in the CDR3. V shed 3 bases and J shed 7 bases, with 8 bases lying between them. The CDR3: CASSAEGNSPLHF. CDR3 bases: TGTGCCAGCAGCGCAGAGGGCAATTCACCCCTCCACTTT.